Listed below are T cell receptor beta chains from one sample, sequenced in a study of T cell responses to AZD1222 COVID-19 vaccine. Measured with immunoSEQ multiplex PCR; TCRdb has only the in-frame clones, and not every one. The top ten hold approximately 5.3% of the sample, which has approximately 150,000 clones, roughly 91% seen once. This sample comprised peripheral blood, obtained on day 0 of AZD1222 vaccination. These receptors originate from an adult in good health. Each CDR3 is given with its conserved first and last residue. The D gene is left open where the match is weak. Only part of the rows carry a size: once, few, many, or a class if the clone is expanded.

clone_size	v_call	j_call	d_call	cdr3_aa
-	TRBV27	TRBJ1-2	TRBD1	CASSLGRGGGYTF
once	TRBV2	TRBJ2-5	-	CASPSAANQETQYF
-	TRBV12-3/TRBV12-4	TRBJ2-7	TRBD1	CASSRNRGYEQYF
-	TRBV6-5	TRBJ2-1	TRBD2	CASSPGLAGVHEQFF
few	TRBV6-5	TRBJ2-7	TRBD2	CASQRTRGEQYF
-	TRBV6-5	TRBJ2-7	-	CASSSLIRVAYEQYF
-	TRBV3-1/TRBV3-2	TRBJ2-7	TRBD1	CASKKGQASYEQYF
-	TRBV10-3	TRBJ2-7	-	CATRHTSYEQYF
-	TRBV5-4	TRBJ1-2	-	CASSRLQGLNDGYTF
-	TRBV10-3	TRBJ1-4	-	CAISDSRTTNEKLFF
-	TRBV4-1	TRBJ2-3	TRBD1	CASSPGQGPSTDTQYF
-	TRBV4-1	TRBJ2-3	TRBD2	CASSQDRTSEGSDTQYF
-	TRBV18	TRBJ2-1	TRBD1	CASSQKPVRDSSSYNEQFF
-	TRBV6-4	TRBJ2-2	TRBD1	CASSDSSGTENTGELFF
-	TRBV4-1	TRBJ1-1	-	CASSQDLRGAWDTEAFF
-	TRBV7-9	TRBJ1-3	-	CASSFRIDIPAGNTIYF
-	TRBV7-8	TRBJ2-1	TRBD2	CASSFSGILSYNEQFF
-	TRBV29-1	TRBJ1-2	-	CSVRDNRYGYTF
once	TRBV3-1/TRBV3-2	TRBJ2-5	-	CASSQALSRGQETQYF
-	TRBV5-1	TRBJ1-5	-	CASSPGEGPDYSNQPQHF
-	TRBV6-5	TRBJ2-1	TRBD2	CASSYLRGGSYNEQFF
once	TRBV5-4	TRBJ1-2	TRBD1	CASSRSTGTGNYGYTF
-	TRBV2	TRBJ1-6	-	CARSTGTDNSPLHF
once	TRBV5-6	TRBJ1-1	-	CASSLRVNRDAFF
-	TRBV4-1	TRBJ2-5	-	CASSQEEGRETQYF
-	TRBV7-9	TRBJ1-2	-	CASSLGAANYGYTF
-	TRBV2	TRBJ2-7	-	CASKDLVQGPYEQYF
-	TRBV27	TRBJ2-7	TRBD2	CASSLSRLAVAEQYF
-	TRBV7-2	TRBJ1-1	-	CASSLGFVPGDTEAFF
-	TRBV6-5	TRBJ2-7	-	CASRIGQNTYEQYF
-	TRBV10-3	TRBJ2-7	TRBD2	CAISEGTTPYEQYF
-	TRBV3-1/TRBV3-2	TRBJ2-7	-	CASSQDHSGARDEQYF
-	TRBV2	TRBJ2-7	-	CASSANWGSYEQYF
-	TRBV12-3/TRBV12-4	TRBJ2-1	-	CASSRSFYNEQFF
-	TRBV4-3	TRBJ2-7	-	CASSQDPAGSYEQYF
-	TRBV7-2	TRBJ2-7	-	CASSLAGGGGSPYEQYF
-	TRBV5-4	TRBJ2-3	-	CASSLDSPSTDTQYF
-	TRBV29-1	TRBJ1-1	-	CSVEEGRQRDTEAFF
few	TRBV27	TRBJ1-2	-	CASRQVNYGYTF
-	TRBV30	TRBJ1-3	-	CAWSGVRGSGNTIYF